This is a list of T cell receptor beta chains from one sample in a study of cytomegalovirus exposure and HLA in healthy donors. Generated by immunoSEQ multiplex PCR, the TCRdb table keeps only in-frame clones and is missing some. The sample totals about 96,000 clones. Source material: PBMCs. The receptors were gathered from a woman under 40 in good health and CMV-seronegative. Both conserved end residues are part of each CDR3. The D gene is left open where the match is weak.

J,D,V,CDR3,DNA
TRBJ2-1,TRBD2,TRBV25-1,CAIPGLVFNEQFF,TGTGCCATCCCGGGACTAGTATTCAATGAGCAGTTCTTC
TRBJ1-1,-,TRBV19,CASSLTDDTEAFF,TGCGCCAGTAGCTTAACAGACGACACTGAAGCTTTCTTT
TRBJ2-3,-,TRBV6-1,CASSVAQQETSTDTQYF,TGTGCCAGCAGTGTCGCCCAGCAGGAAACTAGCACAGATACGCAGTATTTT
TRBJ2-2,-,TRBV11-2,CASSLVPLPITGELFF,TGTGCCAGCAGCTTAGTCCCCCTACCAATCACCGGGGAGCTGTTTTTT
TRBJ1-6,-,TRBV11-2,CASSPGRGPNSPLHF,TGTGCCAGCAGCCCCGGGCGGGGTCCTAATTCACCCCTCCACTTT
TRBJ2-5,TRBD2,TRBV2,CASSEFGGAWETQYF,TGTGCCAGCAGTGAATTCGGGGGGGCCTGGGAGACCCAGTACTTC
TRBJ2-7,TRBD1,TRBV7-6,CASSFSSGGYEQYF,TGTGCCAGCAGCTTCAGCTCAGGGGGCTACGAGCAGTACTTC
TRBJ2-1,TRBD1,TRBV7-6,CASSTGQLNNEQFF,TGTGCCAGCAGCACGGGACAGTTAAACAATGAGCAGTTCTTC
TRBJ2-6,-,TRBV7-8,CASSLGVGTGANVLTF,TGTGCCAGCAGCTTAGGCGTCGGGACTGGGGCCAACGTCCTGACTTTC
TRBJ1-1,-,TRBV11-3,CASSLGRANTEAFF,TGTGCCAGCAGCTTGGGCAGGGCGAACACTGAAGCTTTCTTT
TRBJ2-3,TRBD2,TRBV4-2,CASSQPFPSGGNTDTQYF,TGTGCCAGCAGCCAACCCTTCCCTAGCGGGGGAAACACAGATACGCAGTATTTT
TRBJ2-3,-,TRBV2,CASRREDTQYF,TGTGCCAGCAGAAGAGAAGATACGCAGTATTTT
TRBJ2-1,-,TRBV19,CASNAGFTYNEQFF,TGTGCCAGTAATGCGGGCTTCACCTACAATGAGCAGTTCTTC
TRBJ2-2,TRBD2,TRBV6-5,CASSASGRGTGELFF,TGTGCCAGCAGTGCTAGCGGGAGAGGAACCGGGGAGCTGTTTTTT
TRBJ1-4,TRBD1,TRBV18,CASSPDGQGNPLFF,TGTGCCAGCTCACCAGATGGACAGGGGAATCCTCTGTTTTTT
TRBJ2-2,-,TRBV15,CATSLDRDTGELFF,TGTGCCACCAGCCTAGACCGGGACACCGGGGAGCTGTTTTTT
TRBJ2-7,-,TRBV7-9,CASSVSGTLVYEQYF,TGTGCCAGCAGCGTCTCCGGGACTTTAGTCTACGAGCAGTACTTC
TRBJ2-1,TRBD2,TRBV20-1,CSARGGGQQFF,TGCAGTGCTAGAGGCGGGGGACAGCAGTTCTTC
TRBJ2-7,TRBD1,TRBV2,CASSVGGQVREQYF,TGTGCCAGCAGTGTGGGGGGACAGGTTCGAGAGCAGTACTTC
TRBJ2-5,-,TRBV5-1,CASSSGETQYF,TGCGCCAGCAGCTCGGGAGAGACCCAGTACTTC
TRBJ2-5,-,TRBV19,CASSKTRRGGQETQYF,TGTGCCAGTAGTAAGACCCGGCGGGGAGGCCAAGAGACCCAGTACTTC
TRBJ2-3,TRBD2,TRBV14,CASSHDSLAGGPLDTQYF,TGTGCCAGCAGCCACGACTCTTTAGCGGGAGGCCCTTTGGATACGCAGTATTTT
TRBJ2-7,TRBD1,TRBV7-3,CASSLGQGGEQYF,TGTGCCAGCAGCTTAGGACAGGGGGGCGAGCAGTACTTC
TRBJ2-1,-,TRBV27,CASSLRGQATYNEQFF,TGTGCCAGCAGTTTAAGGGGCCAGGCCACCTACAATGAGCAGTTCTTC
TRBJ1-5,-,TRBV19,CASSIVPGNQPQHF,TGTGCCAGTAGTATAGTTCCAGGGAACCAGCCCCAGCATTTT
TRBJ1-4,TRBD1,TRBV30,CAWTSTGANEKLFF,TGTGCCTGGACCTCCACAGGGGCTAATGAAAAACTGTTTTTT
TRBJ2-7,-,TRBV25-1,CASRRSDALGYYEQYF,TGTGCCAGCAGGAGGTCCGACGCACTAGGGTATTACGAGCAGTACTTC
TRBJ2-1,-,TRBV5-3,CARSFLGRGEQFF,TGTGCCAGAAGCTTCCTAGGTCGTGGTGAGCAGTTCTTC
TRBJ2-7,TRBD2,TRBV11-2,CASSSGTSGPTPYEQYF,TGTGCCAGCAGCTCTGGAACTAGCGGGCCTACCCCCTACGAGCAGTACTTC
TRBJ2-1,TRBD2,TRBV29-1,CSVEGLAGYNEQFF,TGCAGCGTGGAGGGACTAGCGGGGTACAATGAGCAGTTCTTC
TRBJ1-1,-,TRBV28,CASSFVTEVFTEAFF,TGTGCCAGCAGTTTTGTGACAGAGGTATTCACTGAAGCTTTCTTT
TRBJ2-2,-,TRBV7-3,CASSPRGSDTGELFF,TGTGCCAGCAGCCCCAGAGGTTCGGACACCGGGGAGCTGTTTTTT